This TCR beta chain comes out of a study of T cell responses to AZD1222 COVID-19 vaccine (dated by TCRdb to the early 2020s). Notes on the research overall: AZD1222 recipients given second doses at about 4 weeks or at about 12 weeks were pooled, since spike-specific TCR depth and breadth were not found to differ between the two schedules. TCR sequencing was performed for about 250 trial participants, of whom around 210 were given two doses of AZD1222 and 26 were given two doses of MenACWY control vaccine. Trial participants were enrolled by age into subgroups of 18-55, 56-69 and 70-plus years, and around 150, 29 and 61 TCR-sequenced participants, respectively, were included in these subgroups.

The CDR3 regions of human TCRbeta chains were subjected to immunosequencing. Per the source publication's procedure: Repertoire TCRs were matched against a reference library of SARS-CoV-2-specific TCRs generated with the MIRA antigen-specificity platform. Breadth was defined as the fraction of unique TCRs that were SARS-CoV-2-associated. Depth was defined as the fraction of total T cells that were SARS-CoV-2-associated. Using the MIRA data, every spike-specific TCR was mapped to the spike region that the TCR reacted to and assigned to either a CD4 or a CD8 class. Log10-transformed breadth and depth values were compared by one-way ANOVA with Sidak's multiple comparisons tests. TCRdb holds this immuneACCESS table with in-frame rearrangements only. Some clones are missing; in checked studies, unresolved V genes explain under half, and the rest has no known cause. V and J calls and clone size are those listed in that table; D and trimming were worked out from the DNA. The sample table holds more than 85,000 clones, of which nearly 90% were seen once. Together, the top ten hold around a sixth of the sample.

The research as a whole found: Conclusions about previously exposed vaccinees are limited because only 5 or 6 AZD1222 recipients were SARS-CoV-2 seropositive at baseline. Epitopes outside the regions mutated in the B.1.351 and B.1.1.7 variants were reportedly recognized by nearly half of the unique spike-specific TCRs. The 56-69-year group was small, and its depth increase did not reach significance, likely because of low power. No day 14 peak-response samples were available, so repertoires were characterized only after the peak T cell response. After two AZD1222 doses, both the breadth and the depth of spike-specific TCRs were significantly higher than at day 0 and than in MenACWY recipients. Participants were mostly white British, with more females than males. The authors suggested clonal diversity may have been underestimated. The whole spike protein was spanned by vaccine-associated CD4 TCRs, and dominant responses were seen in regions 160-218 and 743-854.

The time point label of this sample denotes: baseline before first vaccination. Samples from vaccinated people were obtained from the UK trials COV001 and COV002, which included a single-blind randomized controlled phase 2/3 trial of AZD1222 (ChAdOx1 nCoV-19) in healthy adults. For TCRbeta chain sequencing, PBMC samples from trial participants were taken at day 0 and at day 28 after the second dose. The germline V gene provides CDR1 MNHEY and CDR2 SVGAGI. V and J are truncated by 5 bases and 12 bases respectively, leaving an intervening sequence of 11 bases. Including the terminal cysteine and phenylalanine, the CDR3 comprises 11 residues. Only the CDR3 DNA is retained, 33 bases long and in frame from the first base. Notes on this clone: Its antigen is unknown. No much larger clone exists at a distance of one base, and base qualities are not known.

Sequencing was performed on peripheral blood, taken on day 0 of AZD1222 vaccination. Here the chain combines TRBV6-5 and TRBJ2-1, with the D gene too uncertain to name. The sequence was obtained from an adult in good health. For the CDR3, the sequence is CASSRGSWQFF. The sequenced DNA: TGTGCCAGCAGTAGAGGAAGTTGGCAGTTCTTC.